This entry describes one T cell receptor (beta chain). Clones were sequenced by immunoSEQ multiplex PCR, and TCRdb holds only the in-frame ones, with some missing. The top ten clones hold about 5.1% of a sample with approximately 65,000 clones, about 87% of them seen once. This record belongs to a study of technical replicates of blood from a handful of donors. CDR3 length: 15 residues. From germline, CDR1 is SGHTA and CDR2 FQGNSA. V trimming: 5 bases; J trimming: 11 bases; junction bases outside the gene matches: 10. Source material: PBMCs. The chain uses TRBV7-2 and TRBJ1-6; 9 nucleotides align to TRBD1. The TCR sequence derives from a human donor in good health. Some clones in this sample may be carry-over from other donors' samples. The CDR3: CASSPRDRAATPLHF. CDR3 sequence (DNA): TGTGCCAGCAGCCCCCGGGACAGGGCGGCGACACCCCTCCACTTT.